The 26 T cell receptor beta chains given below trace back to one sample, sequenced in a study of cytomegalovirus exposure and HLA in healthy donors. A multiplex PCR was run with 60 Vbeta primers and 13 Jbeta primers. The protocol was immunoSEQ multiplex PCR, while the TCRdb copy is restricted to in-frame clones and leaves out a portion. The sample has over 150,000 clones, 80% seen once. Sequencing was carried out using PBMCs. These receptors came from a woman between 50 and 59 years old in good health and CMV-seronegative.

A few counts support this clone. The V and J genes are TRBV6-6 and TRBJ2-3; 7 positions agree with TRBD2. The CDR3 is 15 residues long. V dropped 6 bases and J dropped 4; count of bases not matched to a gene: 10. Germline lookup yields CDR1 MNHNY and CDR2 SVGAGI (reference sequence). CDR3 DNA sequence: TGTGCCAGCAGCTATACGAGCGGGGAAGCAGATACGCAGTATTTT. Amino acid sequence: CASSYTSGEADTQYF.

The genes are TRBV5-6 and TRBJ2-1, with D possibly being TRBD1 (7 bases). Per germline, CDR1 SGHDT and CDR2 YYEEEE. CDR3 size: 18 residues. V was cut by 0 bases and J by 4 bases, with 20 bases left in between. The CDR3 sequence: CASSLASSPGGHYNEQFF. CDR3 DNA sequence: TGTGCCAGCAGCTTGGCCTCCTCCCCAGGGGGGCATTACAATGAGCAGTTCTTC.

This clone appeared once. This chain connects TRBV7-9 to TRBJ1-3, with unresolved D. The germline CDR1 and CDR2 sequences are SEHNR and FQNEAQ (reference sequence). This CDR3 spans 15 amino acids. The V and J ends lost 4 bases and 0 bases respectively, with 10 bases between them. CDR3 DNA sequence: TGTGCCAGCAGCTCAAACTCCCTCTCTGGAAACACCATATATTTT. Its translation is CASSSNSLSGNTIYF.

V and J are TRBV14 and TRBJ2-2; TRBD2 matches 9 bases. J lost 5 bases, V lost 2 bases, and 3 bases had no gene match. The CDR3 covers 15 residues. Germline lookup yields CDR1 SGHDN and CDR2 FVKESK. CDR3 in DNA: TGTGCCAGCAGCCAACTAGCGGGAAGGACCGGGGAGCTGTTTTTT. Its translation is CASSQLAGRTGELFF.

CDR3 DNA sequence: TGTGCCAGCAGCCAAGATTCAGTACAGACCAATTCACCCCTCCACTTT. Encoded protein: CASSQDSVQTNSPLHF. This chain connects TRBV4-2 to TRBJ1-6; D is uncertain. Germline CDR1 reads LGHNA; CDR2 reads YNFKEQ. V dropped 0 bases and J dropped 7 bases, with 13 bases sitting between them. The CDR3 has 16 residues.

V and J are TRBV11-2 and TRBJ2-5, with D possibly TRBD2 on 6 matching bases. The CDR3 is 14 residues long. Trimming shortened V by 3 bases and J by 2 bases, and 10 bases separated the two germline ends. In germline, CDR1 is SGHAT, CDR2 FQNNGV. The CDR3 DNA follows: TGTGCCAGCAGCTTGCAGGGAGGACAAGAGACCCAGTACTTC. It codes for CASSLQGGQETQYF.

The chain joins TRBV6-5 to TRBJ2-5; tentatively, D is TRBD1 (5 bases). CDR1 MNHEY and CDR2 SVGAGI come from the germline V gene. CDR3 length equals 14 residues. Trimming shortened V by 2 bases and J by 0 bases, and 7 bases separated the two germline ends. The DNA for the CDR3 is TGTGCCAGCAGTTACCGACAGCACCAAGAGACCCAGTACTTC. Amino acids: CASSYRQHQETQYF.

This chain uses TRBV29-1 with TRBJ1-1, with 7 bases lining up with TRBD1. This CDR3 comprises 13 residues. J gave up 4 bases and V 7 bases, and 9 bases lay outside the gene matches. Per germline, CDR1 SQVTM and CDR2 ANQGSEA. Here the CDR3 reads CSGAGQAITEAFF. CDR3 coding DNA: TGCAGCGGGGCAGGACAGGCAATCACTGAAGCTTTCTTT.

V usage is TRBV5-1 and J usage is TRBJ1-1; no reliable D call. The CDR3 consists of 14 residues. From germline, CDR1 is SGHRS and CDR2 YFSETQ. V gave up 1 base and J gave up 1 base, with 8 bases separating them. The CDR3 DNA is TGCGCCAGCAGCTTGTTGTCAGAGAACACTGAAGCTTTCTTT. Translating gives CASSLLSENTEAFF.

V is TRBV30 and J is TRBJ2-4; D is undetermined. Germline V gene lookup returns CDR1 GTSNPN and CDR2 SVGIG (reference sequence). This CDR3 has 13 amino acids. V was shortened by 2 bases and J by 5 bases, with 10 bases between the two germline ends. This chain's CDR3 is CAWSSQVENIQYF. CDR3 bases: TGTGCCTGGAGTTCGCAGGTGGAAAACATTCAGTACTTC.

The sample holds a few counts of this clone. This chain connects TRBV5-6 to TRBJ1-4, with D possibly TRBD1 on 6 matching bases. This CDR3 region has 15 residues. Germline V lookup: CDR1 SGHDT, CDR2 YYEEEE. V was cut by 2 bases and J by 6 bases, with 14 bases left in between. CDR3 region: CASSFTGLRDEKLFF. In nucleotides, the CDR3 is TGTGCCAGCAGCTTTACAGGGCTCAGGGATGAAAAACTGTTTTTT. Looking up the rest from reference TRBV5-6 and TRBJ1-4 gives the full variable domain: DAGVTQSPTHLIKTRGQQVTLRCSPKSGHDTVSWYQQALGQGPQFIFQYYEEEERQRGNFPDRFSGHQFPNYSSELNVNALLLGDSALYLCASSFTGLRDEKLFFGSGTQLSVL.

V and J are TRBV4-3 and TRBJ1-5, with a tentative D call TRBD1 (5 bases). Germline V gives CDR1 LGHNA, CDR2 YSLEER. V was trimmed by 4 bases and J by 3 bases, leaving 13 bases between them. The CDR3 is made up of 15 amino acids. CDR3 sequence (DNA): TGCGCCAGCAGCCCCGGGGGGGGATTCAATCAGCCCCAGCATTTT. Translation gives CASSPGGGFNQPQHF.

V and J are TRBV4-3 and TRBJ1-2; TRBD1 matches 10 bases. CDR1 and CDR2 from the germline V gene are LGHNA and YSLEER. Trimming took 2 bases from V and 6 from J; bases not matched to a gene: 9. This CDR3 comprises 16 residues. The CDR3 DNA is TGCGCCAGCAGCCAATCGGGGACAGGGGTCCCCCATGGCTACACCTTC. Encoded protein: CASSQSGTGVPHGYTF.

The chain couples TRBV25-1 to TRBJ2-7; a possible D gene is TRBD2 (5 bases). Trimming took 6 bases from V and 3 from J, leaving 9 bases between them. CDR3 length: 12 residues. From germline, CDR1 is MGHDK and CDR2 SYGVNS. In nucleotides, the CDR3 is TGTGCCAGCAGGCGAGGACTCTACGAGCAGTACTTC. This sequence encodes CASRRGLYEQYF.

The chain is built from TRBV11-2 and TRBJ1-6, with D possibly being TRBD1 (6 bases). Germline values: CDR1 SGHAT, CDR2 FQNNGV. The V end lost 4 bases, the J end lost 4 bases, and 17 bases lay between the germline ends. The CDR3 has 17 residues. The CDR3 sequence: CASSSYQRQGYNSPLHF. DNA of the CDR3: TGTGCCAGCAGCTCCTACCAGCGTCAGGGGTATAATTCACCCCTCCACTTT. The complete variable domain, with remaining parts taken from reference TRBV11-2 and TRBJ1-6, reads EAGVAQSPRYKIIEKRQSVAFWCNPISGHATLYWYQQILGQGPKLLIQFQNNGVVDDSQLPKDRFSAERLKGVDSTLKIQPAKLEDSAVYLCASSSYQRQGYNSPLHFGNGTRLTVT.

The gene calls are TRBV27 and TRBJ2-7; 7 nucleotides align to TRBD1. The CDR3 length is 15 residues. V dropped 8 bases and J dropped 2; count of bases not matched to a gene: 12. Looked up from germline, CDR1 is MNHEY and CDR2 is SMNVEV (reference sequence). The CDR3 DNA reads TGTGCCAGCCGGACGACCGGGACAGATACCTACGAGCAGTACTTC. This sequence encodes CASRTTGTDTYEQYF.

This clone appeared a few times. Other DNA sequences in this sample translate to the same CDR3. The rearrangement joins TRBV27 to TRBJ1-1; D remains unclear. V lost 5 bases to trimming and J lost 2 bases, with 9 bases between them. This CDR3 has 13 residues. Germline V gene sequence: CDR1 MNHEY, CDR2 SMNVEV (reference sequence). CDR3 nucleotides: TGTGCCAGCAGTCTAAGTCGCAACACTGAAGCTTTCTTT. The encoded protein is CASSLSRNTEAFF.

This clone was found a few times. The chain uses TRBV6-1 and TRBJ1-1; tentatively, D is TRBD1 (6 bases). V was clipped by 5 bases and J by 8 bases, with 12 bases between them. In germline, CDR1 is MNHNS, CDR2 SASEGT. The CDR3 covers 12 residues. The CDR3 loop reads CASSPRGQEAFF. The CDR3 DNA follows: TGTGCCAGCAGTCCCCGTGGACAGGAAGCTTTCTTT.

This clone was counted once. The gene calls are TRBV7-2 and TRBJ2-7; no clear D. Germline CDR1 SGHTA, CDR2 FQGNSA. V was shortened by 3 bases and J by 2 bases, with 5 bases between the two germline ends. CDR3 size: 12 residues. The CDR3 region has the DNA TGTGCCAGCAGCTTTCGGGCCTACGAGCAGTACTTC. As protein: CASSFRAYEQYF. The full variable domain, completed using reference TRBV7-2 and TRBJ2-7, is GAGVSQSPSNKVTEKGKDVELRCDPISGHTALYWYRQSLGQGLEFLIYFQGNSAPDKSGLPSDRFSAERTGGSVSTLTIQRTQQEDSAVYLCASSFRAYEQYFGPGTRLTVT.

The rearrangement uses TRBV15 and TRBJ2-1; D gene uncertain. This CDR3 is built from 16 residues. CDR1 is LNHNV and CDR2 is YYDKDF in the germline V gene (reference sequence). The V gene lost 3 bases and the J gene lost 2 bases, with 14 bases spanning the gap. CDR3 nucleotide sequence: TGTGCCACCAGCAGTGCAGACACCTTGGCCTACAATGAGCAGTTCTTC. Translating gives CATSSADTLAYNEQFF. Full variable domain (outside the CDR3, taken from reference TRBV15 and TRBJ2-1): DAMVIQNPRYQVTQFGKPVTLSCSQTLNHNVMYWYQQKSSQAPKLLFHYYDKDFNNEADTPDNFQSRRPNTSFCFLDIRSPGLGDTAMYLCATSSADTLAYNEQFFGPGTRLTVL.

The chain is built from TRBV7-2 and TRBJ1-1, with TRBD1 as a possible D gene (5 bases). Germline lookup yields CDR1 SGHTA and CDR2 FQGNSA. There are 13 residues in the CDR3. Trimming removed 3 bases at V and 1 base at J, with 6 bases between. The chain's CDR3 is CASSLDKNTEAFF. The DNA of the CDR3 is TGTGCCAGCAGCTTGGACAAGAACACTGAAGCTTTCTTT.

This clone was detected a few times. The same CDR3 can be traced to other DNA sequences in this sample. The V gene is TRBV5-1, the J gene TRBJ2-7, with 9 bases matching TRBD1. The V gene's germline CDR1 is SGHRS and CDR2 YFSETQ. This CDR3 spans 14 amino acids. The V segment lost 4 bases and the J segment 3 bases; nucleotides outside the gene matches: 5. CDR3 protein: CASSAGQGGYEQYF. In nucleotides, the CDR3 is TGCGCCAGCAGCGCGGGACAGGGAGGCTACGAGCAGTACTTC.

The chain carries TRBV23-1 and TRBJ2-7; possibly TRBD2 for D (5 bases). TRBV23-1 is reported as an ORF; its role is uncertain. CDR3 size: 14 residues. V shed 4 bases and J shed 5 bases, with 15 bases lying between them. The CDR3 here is CASSPLARMNEQYF. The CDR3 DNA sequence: TGCGCCAGCAGTCCTCTAGCCCGCATGAACGAGCAGTACTTC.

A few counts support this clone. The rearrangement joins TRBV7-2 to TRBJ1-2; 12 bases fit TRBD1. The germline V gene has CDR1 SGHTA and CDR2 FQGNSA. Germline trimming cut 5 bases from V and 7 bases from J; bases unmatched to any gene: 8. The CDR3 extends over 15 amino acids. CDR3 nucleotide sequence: TGTGCCAGCAGCGACCGGGACAGGGGGCATCGTGGCTACACCTTC. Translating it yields CASSDRDRGHRGYTF.

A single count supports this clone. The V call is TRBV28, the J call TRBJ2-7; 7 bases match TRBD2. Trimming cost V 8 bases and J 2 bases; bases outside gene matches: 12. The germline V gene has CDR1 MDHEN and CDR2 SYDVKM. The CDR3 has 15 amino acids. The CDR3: CASPPVGRPPYEQYF. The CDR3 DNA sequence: TGTGCCAGCCCTCCGGTCGGGAGGCCCCCCTACGAGCAGTACTTC.

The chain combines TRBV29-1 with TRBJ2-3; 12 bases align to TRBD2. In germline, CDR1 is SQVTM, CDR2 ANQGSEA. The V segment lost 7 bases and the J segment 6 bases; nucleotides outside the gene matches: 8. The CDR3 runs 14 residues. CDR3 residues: CSAGLAGTADTQYF. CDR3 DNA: TGCAGCGCTGGACTAGCGGGAACGGCGGATACGCAGTATTTT.